The clone carrying this T cell receptor beta chain has a count of ten or more. Germline is not matched at one junction end, which may reflect a read error. This specimen belongs to a study of T cells in Graves' hyperthyroidism and ophthalmopathy. Amplified TCR beta CDR3 regions derived from RNA transcripts. With the HTBI primer set, the TCR CDR3 went through a first round of RT-PCR. From the multiplex PCR reads, TCRdb called clonotypes with MiXCR, one entry per CDR3 protein. The sample lists about 760,000 distinct CDR3 sequences; 30% to 40% were seen once. Germline-derived CDR1 and CDR2 are LGHDT and YNNKEL (reference sequence). The CDR3 sequence is 13 residues long.

This chain links TRBV3-1 with TRBJ2-7; 8 bases are shared with TRBD1. The sequence was obtained from a woman between 40 and 55 years old with Graves' hyperthyroidism. Sequenced material: blood. The chain's CDR3 is CASSQDRAYEQYF. Written as DNA, the CDR3 is TGCGCCAGCAGCCAGGACAGGGCCTACGAGCAGTACTTC.